The T cell receptor beta chain described here comes from a study of metastatic and nonmetastatic thyroid tumors. The overall study: The study looked at repertoires side by side in blood and in tumor or nodule tissue from malignant and benign thyroid patients. Whole-study results and caveats: Benign nodules reportedly had significantly lower TCR beta diversity than malignant thyroid tumors in blood and tumor.

Every patient underwent thyroid surgery untreated. With 2 bases removed from V and 4 bases from J, the gap between germline ends came to 10 bases. The germline gives CDR1 KGHDR, CDR2 SFDVKD. This CDR3 spans 15 amino acids. This clone was counted many times. Its target is unknown. Using MiXCR, TCRdb re-called clones from the PCR reads. The sample lists about 32,000 clones, roughly a fifth occurring once. The sample was blood. The V gene is TRBV24-1, the J gene TRBJ1-4, with a weak D call TRBD1 (6 bases). The source is a female donor with papillary thyroid cancer or a benign thyroid nodule (not recorded which). Some clones in this sample may be carry-over from other donors' samples. The CDR3 is CATSDSRQVNEKLFF. CDR3 DNA: TGTGCCACCAGTGATTCCCGACAGGTTAATGAAAAACTGTTTTTT.